Listed below are T cell receptor beta chains from one sample, sequenced in a study of PD-1 blockade in classical Hodgkin lymphoma. TCRdb's table, derived via immunoSEQ multiplex PCR, lists solely in-frame clones and lacks some. The repertoire consists of 50,000 to 75,000 clones, with 88% occurring once and the leading ten covering roughly 5.4%. The starting material was peripheral blood mononuclear cells (PBMCs), obtained before the second cycle of nivolumab. The receptor set was obtained from a human donor with classical Hodgkin lymphoma. Each CDR3 is given with its conserved first and last residue. D genes are given only for firm matches. Clone sizes are given selectively: once, few, many, or a class where the clone is expanded.

>-|TRBJ1-3|-|TRBV5-1
CASSFDLSGNTIYF
TGCGCCAGCAGCTTTGATCTCTCTGGAAACACCATATATTTT
>once|TRBJ1-2|-|TRBV7-9
CASTIPTAVGYTF
TGTGCCAGCACTATACCCACAGCGGTAGGCTACACCTTC
>-|TRBJ1-6|TRBD1|TRBV18
CASSQGQDNSPLHF
TGTGCCAGCTCCCAGGGACAGGATAATTCACCCCTCCACTTT
>few|TRBJ1-1|-|TRBV28
CASSLGQGLGNTEAFF
TGTGCCAGCAGTTTAGGTCAGGGGCTGGGGAACACTGAAGCTTTCTTT
>-|TRBJ2-3|TRBD1|TRBV5-1
CASRGGTGFTDTQYF
TGCGCCAGCAGGGGAGGGACAGGGTTCACAGATACGCAGTATTTT
>-|TRBJ2-2|-|TRBV21-1
CAISSPVATGELFF
TGTGCCATCAGCAGCCCCGTTGCCACCGGGGAGCTGTTTTTT
>-|TRBJ1-5|-|TRBV11-2
CASSPPGDNQPQHF
TGTGCCAGCAGCCCCCCCGGGGATAATCAGCCCCAGCATTTT
>-|TRBJ2-1|TRBD2|TRBV9
CASAGLAGDNEQFF
TGTGCCAGCGCGGGACTAGCGGGGGACAATGAGCAGTTCTTC
>once|TRBJ2-7|-|TRBV7-8
CASSLEGRTYEQYF
TGTGCCAGCAGCTTGGAAGGACGAACCTACGAGCAGTACTTC
>-|TRBJ2-5|-|TRBV5-6
CASSRVYQETQYF
TGTGCCAGCAGTCGGGTGTACCAAGAGACCCAGTACTTC
>-|TRBJ1-2|TRBD1|TRBV6-5
CASSLQGYYGYTF
TGTGCCAGCAGTTTACAGGGGTACTATGGCTACACCTTC
>-|TRBJ1-3|-|TRBV18
CASYLAGSSGNTIYF
TGTGCCAGTTACCTAGCGGGGAGCTCTGGAAACACCATATATTTT
>-|TRBJ2-7|-|TRBV2
CASHTASSYEQYF
TGTGCCAGCCACACCGCGAGCTCCTACGAGCAGTACTTC
>-|TRBJ1-2|-|TRBV5-1
CASSLDGSYGYTF
TGCGCCAGCAGCTTGGATGGAAGCTATGGCTACACCTTC
>-|TRBJ2-7|-|TRBV30
CAWTSSYEQYF
TGTGCCTGGACTTCCTCTTACGAGCAGTACTTC
>-|TRBJ1-1|-|TRBV28
CASRSRVGAAFF
TGTGCCAGCAGGTCAAGGGTGGGGGCAGCTTTCTTT
>-|TRBJ1-2|TRBD1|TRBV6-5
CASSYSSTGLDYGYTF
TGTGCCAGCAGTTACTCCTCGACAGGGTTGGACTATGGCTACACCTTC
>-|TRBJ2-3|-|TRBV6-6
CASSKGGEDTQYF
TGTGCCAGCAGCAAGGGGGGGGAAGATACGCAGTATTTT
>-|TRBJ1-1|-|TRBV6-6
CASSYSAKEAFF
TGTGCCAGCAGTTACTCTGCGAAAGAAGCTTTCTTT
>-|TRBJ1-2|TRBD1|TRBV10-2
CASGEQGAHGYTF
TGCGCCAGCGGGGAACAGGGGGCTCATGGCTACACCTTC
>once|TRBJ2-7|TRBD1|TRBV5-1
CASSLDRIPYEQYF
TGCGCCAGCAGCCTGGACAGGATCCCCTACGAGCAGTACTTC
>-|TRBJ1-2|-|TRBV7-9
CASSRPGHIPYTF
TGTGCCAGCAGCCGACCGGGACATATCCCCTACACCTTC
>-|TRBJ2-1|-|TRBV7-9
CASSLAMIYEQFF
TGTGCCAGCAGCTTAGCGATGATATATGAGCAGTTCTTC
>few|TRBJ2-5|TRBD1|TRBV7-9
CASSFKGDRGNF
TGTGCCAGCAGCTTCAAAGGGGACAGGGGAAACTTC
>-|TRBJ2-2|TRBD2|TRBV11-2
CASSLEGLAGVKTGELFF
TGTGCCAGCAGCTTAGAGGGACTAGCGGGGGTAAAAACCGGGGAGCTGTTTTTT
>-|TRBJ1-2|-|TRBV6-5
CASTSLWTANYGYTF
TGTGCCAGCACTTCTCTATGGACGGCGAACTATGGCTACACCTTC
>-|TRBJ1-1|-|TRBV7-4
CASSWGRADTEAFF
TGTGCCAGCAGCTGGGGGAGGGCGGACACTGAAGCTTTCTTT
>-|TRBJ1-2|TRBD1|TRBV7-2
CASSSRDSYGYTF
TGTGCCAGCAGCTCCCGGGACAGCTATGGCTACACCTTC
>-|TRBJ1-5|-|TRBV5-5
CASSLHGNQPQHF
TGTGCCAGCAGCTTGCATGGGAACCAGCCCCAGCATTTT
>once|TRBJ2-7|TRBD2|TRBV2
CASSSQRGPSYEQYF
TGTGCCAGCAGTAGTCAGCGGGGGCCTTCCTACGAGCAGTACTTC
>-|TRBJ1-2|-|TRBV7-9
CASSLGRIYTF
TGTGCCAGCAGCCTGGGACGGATCTACACCTTC
>-|TRBJ1-5|-|TRBV19
CASTRTAFNQPQHF
TGTGCCAGTACACGGACAGCCTTCAATCAGCCCCAGCATTTT
>-|TRBJ1-5|-|TRBV5-1
CASSSKGGDQPQHF
TGCGCCAGCAGCTCCAAAGGTGGGGATCAGCCCCAGCATTTT
>-|TRBJ2-7|-|TRBV6-1
CASKDSAEYEQYF
TGTGCCAGCAAGGATTCGGCCGAGTACGAGCAGTACTTC
>-|TRBJ2-7|TRBD1|TRBV10-3
CAISEATGGYEQYF
TGTGCCATCAGTGAGGCCACAGGGGGTTACGAGCAGTACTTC
>medium-sized|TRBJ2-5|-|TRBV19
CASSIGGGEETQYF
TGTGCCAGTAGTATTGGAGGAGGGGAAGAGACCCAGTACTTC
>-|TRBJ2-3|-|TRBV18
CASSPLGLFTDTQYF
TGTGCCAGCTCACCACTGGGACTGTTCACAGATACGCAGTATTTT
>-|TRBJ2-5|-|TRBV6-6
CASSYFRNEETQYF
TGTGCCAGCAGTTACTTTCGTAATGAGGAGACCCAGTACTTC
>-|TRBJ2-7|TRBD1|TRBV6-5
CASNSRDRGPYEQYF
TGTGCCAGCAACAGCCGGGACAGGGGCCCCTACGAGCAGTACTTC